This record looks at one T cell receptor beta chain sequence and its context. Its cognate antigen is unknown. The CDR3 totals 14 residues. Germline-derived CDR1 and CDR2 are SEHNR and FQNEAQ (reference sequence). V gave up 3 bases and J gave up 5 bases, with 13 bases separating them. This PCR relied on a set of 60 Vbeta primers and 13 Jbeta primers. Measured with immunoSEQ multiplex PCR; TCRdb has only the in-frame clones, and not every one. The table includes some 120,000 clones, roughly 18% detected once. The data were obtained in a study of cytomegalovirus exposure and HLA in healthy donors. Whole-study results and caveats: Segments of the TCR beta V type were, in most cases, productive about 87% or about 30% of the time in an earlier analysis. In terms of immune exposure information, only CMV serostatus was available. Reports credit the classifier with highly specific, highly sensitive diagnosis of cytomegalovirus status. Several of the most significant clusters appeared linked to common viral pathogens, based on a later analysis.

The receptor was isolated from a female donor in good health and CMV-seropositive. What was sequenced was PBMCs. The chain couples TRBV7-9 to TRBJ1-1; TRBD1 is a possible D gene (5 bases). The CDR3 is CASSFVTGGTEAFF. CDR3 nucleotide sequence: TGTGCCAGCAGCTTCGTTACCGGGGGAACTGAAGCTTTCTTT.